The 21 T cell receptor beta chains listed next were all sequenced from one sample in a study of cytomegalovirus exposure and HLA in healthy donors. Profiled with immunoSEQ multiplex PCR; TCRdb holds only in-frame clones, not every one. The sample records some 170,000 clones, roughly nine tenths being singletons. The sample consisted of PBMCs. These receptors were collected from a young man in good health and CMV-seropositive.

The chain is built from TRBV27 and TRBJ2-3; D ambiguous. CDR1 and CDR2 from the germline V gene are MNHEY and SMNVEV (reference sequence). This CDR3 spans 13 amino acids. With 5 bases removed from V and 4 bases from J, the gap between germline ends came to 10 bases. CDR3 in amino acids: CASSPSRADTQYF. As DNA, the CDR3 is TGTGCCAGCAGTCCCTCAAGAGCAGATACGCAGTATTTT.

CDR3 DNA sequence: TGTGCCAGCGGACGGGGGGTCCAAGAGACCCAGTACTTC. Protein: CASGRGVQETQYF. V and J are TRBV28 and TRBJ2-5; 7 nucleotides align to TRBD2. Looked up from germline, CDR1 is MDHEN and CDR2 is SYDVKM. This CDR3 is built from 13 residues. Losses at the gene ends were 8 bases for V and 1 base for J; bases not matched to a gene: 4.

The chain uses TRBV2 and TRBJ2-2; the D is unclear. Germline V gene data show CDR1 as SNHLY and CDR2 as FYNNEI. The CDR3 consists of 13 residues. Trimming stripped 5 bases from V and 8 bases from J, with 12 bases between. The CDR3 DNA reads TGTGCCAGCAGTTTCCCGGGTCTGGGGGAGCTGTTTTTT. Its translation: CASSFPGLGELFF.

This chain links TRBV27 with TRBJ2-7; D not certain. Trimming shortened V by 1 base and J by 7 bases, and 11 bases separated the two germline ends. The CDR3 is made up of 13 amino acids. Germline assignment: CDR1 MNHEY and CDR2 SMNVEV (reference sequence). CDR3 DNA sequence: TGTGCCAGCAGTTTATGGCGGAGTCTGGAGCAGTACTTC. It translates to CASSLWRSLEQYF.

This clone was counted once. The rearrangement uses TRBV27 and TRBJ2-5, with 14 bases matching TRBD2. The CDR3 is 17 amino acids. Losses at the gene ends were 3 bases for V and 4 bases for J; bases not matched to a gene: 7. The germline gives CDR1 MNHEY, CDR2 SMNVEV (reference sequence). The CDR3 DNA follows: TGTGCCAGCAGTTTCGGGACTAGCGGGGGACCGGGAGAGACCCAGTACTTC. Its protein product is CASSFGTSGGPGETQYF.

This clone appeared once. The genes are TRBV6-1 and TRBJ2-7, with a weak D call TRBD2 (6 bases). The CDR3 length is 14 residues. V lost 2 bases to trimming and J lost 5 bases, with 13 bases between them. Germline-derived CDR1 and CDR2 are MNHNS and SASEGT. Written as DNA, the CDR3 is TGTGCCAGCAGTGAATTCGAGGGAGGTGACGAGCAGTACTTC. Residues: CASSEFEGGDEQYF.

The rearrangement links TRBV5-1 to TRBJ1-1; 7 bases fit TRBD1. Germline-derived CDR1 and CDR2 are SGHRS and YFSETQ. CDR3 length: 14 amino acids. After removal of 3 bases from V and 1 base from J, the junction contained 3 bases not matched to a gene. CDR3 DNA sequence: TGCGCCAGCAGCTCAGGACAGGCGAACACTGAAGCTTTCTTT. It yields the protein CASSSGQANTEAFF.

CDR3 region: CASSPVSNTGELFF. CDR3 sequence (DNA): TGTGCCAGCAGTCCGGTTTCGAACACCGGGGAGCTGTTTTTT. The chain couples TRBV14 to TRBJ2-2, with unresolved D. Germline assignment: CDR1 SGHDN and CDR2 FVKESK. This CDR3 contains 14 residues. V dropped 6 bases and J dropped 0 bases, with 8 bases sitting between them.

V is TRBV27 and J is TRBJ1-2, with 8 bases fitting TRBD1. The CDR3 sequence is 16 residues long. The germline V gene encodes CDR1 MNHEY and CDR2 SMNVEV (reference sequence). After removal of 3 bases from V and 7 bases from J, the junction contained 13 bases not matched to a gene. CDR3 loop: CASSFYGQGGAGGYTF. The CDR3 coding sequence is TGTGCCAGCAGTTTCTACGGACAGGGAGGGGCGGGTGGCTACACCTTC.

The CDR3 coding sequence is TGTGCCAGCAGTCCTCTGGGGCCCCTAGGCCACGAGCAGTACTTC. Its translation is CASSPLGPLGHEQYF. The chain uses TRBV2 and TRBJ2-7; D perhaps matches TRBD1 (5 bases). V lost 5 bases, J lost 5 bases, and 19 bases lay in between. Germline loops: CDR1 SNHLY, CDR2 FYNNEI. The CDR3 length is 15 residues.

V usage is TRBV11-2 and J usage is TRBJ2-3, with unresolved D. The V and J ends lost 4 bases and 2 bases respectively, with 10 bases between them. CDR1 is SGHAT, CDR2 FQNNGV, per germline. CDR3 length: 14 residues. CDR3 residues: CASSSGRSTDTQYF. CDR3 in DNA: TGTGCCAGCAGCTCCGGTCGTTCCACAGATACGCAGTATTTT.

The chain employs TRBV30 and TRBJ2-2; 9 bases fit TRBD2. CDR1 and CDR2 from the germline V gene are GTSNPN and SVGIG (reference sequence). Trimming took 1 base from V and 3 from J; bases not matched to a gene: 3. This CDR3 is 15 amino acids long. In nucleotides, the CDR3 is TGTGCCTGGAGTGGCGGGGGGGCGGACACCGGGGAGCTGTTTTTT. Translation gives CAWSGGGADTGELFF.

The chain has TRBV6-5 and TRBJ2-1, with 12 nucleotides matching TRBD2. The germline CDR1 and CDR2 sequences are MNHEY and SVGAGI. There are 15 residues in the CDR3. V lost 5 bases and J lost 4; bases outside the gene matches: 3. CDR3 coding DNA: TGTGCCAGCAGTGCTCTAGCGGGAGGGTACAATGAGCAGTTCTTC. Amino acid sequence: CASSALAGGYNEQFF.

V usage is TRBV27 and J usage is TRBJ1-1, with D possibly being TRBD1 (6 bases). The CDR3 is made up of 14 amino acids. Germline CDR1 reads MNHEY; CDR2 reads SMNVEV (reference sequence). Trimming left V 6 bases short and J 0 bases short, with 11 bases between. The CDR3 nucleotides read TGTGCCAGCAGCAGGACAGTTATGAACACTGAAGCTTTCTTT. Its protein product is CASSRTVMNTEAFF.

J is TRBJ1-2 and V is TRBV9; D possibly corresponds to TRBD1 (6 bases). This CDR3 contains 15 residues. V gave up 3 bases and J gave up 7 bases, with 19 bases separating them. In germline, CDR1 is SGDLS, CDR2 YYNGEE. The CDR3 nucleotides are TGTGCCAGCAGCGCACCAACAGGGAGTGAGGGTGGCTACACCTTC. It is translated as CASSAPTGSEGGYTF.

This clone came up a few times. V gene TRBV19 combines with J gene TRBJ1-4; D may be TRBD1 (6 bases). V was clipped by 7 bases and J by 0 bases, with 9 bases between them. Per the germline V gene, CDR1 is LNHDA and CDR2 is SQIVND (reference sequence). The CDR3 extends over 14 amino acids. CDR3 amino acids: CASIGGATNEKLFF. In nucleotides, the CDR3 is TGTGCCAGTATAGGGGGTGCAACTAATGAAAAACTGTTTTTT.

This chain connects TRBV7-9 to TRBJ1-4; 7 bases match TRBD1. Trimming took 5 bases from V and 8 from J; bases not matched to a gene: 14. This CDR3 contains 16 residues. The germline V gene has CDR1 SEHNR and CDR2 FQNEAQ (reference sequence). This CDR3 reads CASSTLNSGTDEKLFF. The CDR3, as DNA: TGTGCCAGCAGCACCCTAAACTCCGGGACAGACGAAAAACTGTTTTTT.

The chain employs TRBV19 and TRBJ1-4; D is possibly TRBD1 (5 bases). This CDR3 has 14 residues. V dropped 9 bases and J dropped 4 bases, with 15 bases sitting between them. Germline CDR1 and CDR2: LNHDA and SQIVND (reference sequence). The CDR3 loop is CASTDQGNNEKLFF. CDR3 sequence (DNA): TGTGCCAGCACTGATCAGGGTAATAATGAAAAACTGTTTTTT.

The chain has TRBV25-1 and TRBJ2-1; 7 bases fit TRBD2. CDR1 and CDR2 from the germline V gene are MGHDK and SYGVNS. This CDR3 comprises 16 residues. With 0 bases clipped from V and 1 base from J, the junction kept 3 bases outside the gene matches. CDR3 sequence (DNA): TGTGCCAGCAGTGAATACGGGGGGAGATCCTACAATGAGCAGTTCTTC. Protein sequence: CASSEYGGRSYNEQFF.

This clone was observed once. This chain uses TRBV6-1 with TRBJ2-1, with 7 positions matching TRBD1. This CDR3 is built from 11 residues. Germline CDR1 MNHNS, CDR2 SASEGT. The ends lost 6 bases at V and 7 bases at J; junction bases unmatched: 0. CDR3 DNA: TGTGCCAGCAGACAGGGGAATGAGCAGTTCTTC. This codes for CASRQGNEQFF.

This chain links TRBV6-1 with TRBJ1-2; TRBD1 agrees at 11 bases. This CDR3 has 12 residues. V gave up 6 bases and J gave up 8 bases; unmatched junction bases: 2. Germline loops: CDR1 MNHNS, CDR2 SASEGT. CDR3 protein: CASRRTGGGYTF. Written as DNA, the CDR3 is TGTGCCAGCAGAAGGACAGGGGGCGGCTACACCTTC.